What follows describes a single T cell receptor (beta chain). The antigen is undetermined. The sample comes from a study of cytomegalovirus exposure and HLA in healthy donors. PCR primers comprised 60 Vbeta and 13 Jbeta primers. Here immunoSEQ multiplex PCR was the method, and the copy in TCRdb shows in-frame clones only, minus some. The data hold under 200,000 clones, with under 80% observed a single time. Study findings and constraints: Specificity of three CMV-associated chains for CMV antigens was verified in vitro. Later analysis identified a missense DCLRE1C variant that was linked to TCR beta V- and J-gene trimming. Earlier analysis yielded a pattern in which most TCR beta V segments were productive about 90% or about 30% of the time.

The CDR3 is made up of 15 amino acids. The V end was cut by 5 bases, the J end by 2 bases, with 12 bases between. CDR1 and CDR2 from the germline V gene are MNHEY and SMNVEV (reference sequence). The chain couples TRBV27 to TRBJ2-2, with D possibly matching TRBD1 (6 bases). The source of this sequence is a man in his forties in good health and CMV-seronegative. The sequenced material came from PBMCs. The DNA for the CDR3 is TGTGCCAGCAGTCCCTGGACAGTTAACACCGGGGAGCTGTTTTTT. Its protein product is CASSPWTVNTGELFF.